This T cell receptor (beta chain) was recovered during a study of CD8 T cells in ankylosing spondylitis. The study's findings and limits: Reports say disease-linked clones showed up significantly more in matched ankylosing spondylitis synovial fluid. A TCR beta motif of roughly 8 highly homologous variants seemed to mark ankylosing spondylitis blood.

On this clonotype: Its target is unknown.

Each TCR beta library was made by quantitative 5'-RACE that incorporated molecular barcodes. TCRdb reanalysed the 5' RACE reads using MiXCR and keeps one entry per CDR3 protein. The data hold hundreds of thousands of distinct CDR3 sequences, with under 30% observed a single time. Sequencing used blood, either unsorted or a sorted T cell fraction (not recorded which). This sequence was found in a male donor with ankylosing spondylitis or in good health (not recorded which).

CDR3 nucleotides: TGCAGTGCTAGAGGGCTAGCGGGACCAGATACGCAGTATTTT. Translating gives CSARGLAGPDTQYF. The chain combines TRBV20-1 with TRBJ2-3; 9 nucleotides agree with TRBD2. V lost 1 base, J lost 4 bases, and 3 bases stayed unmatched. This CDR3 has 14 residues. Germline V gene data show CDR1 as DFQATT and CDR2 as SNEGSKA (reference sequence).